Below are 13 T cell receptor beta chains sequenced from a single sample in a study of early T cells in non-severe SARS-CoV-2 infection. TCRdb used MiXCR to reprocess the 5' RACE reads, holding one entry per CDR3 protein. The sample includes approximately 30,000 distinct CDR3 sequences, 3% to 5% seen only once; the top ten take around 8.4%. Sequences were obtained from whole blood. These TCRs come from an adult who was a healthcare worker with PCR-confirmed SARS-CoV-2 infection or an uninfected control (not recorded which).

V usage is TRBV7-3 and J usage is TRBJ1-4; no clear D gene. V was clipped by 2 bases and J by 8 bases, with 9 bases between them. The CDR3 loop spans 13 amino acids. Per the germline V gene, CDR1 is SGHTA and CDR2 is FQGTGA. CDR3 amino acids: CASSLEGGEKLFF. CDR3 in DNA: TGTGCCAGCAGCTTAGAGGGCGGCGAAAAACTGTTTTTT.

In its sample, this clonotype was seen many times. The chain employs TRBV3-1 and TRBJ2-7; tentatively, D is TRBD1 (5 bases). This CDR3 comprises 16 residues. The V gene's germline CDR1 is LGHDT and CDR2 YNNKEL (reference sequence). V was clipped by 3 bases and J by 2 bases, with 17 bases between them. The CDR3 spells CASSHSAAGLPYEQYF. CDR3 DNA sequence: TGTGCCAGCAGCCATTCCGCGGCAGGGTTGCCCTACGAGCAGTACTTC.

As for this clonotype: Compared with germline, one end of the junction differs, possibly owing to a read error. This chain links TRBV4-2 with TRBJ2-1, with D perhaps TRBD2 (5 bases). This CDR3 has 15 amino acids. From germline, CDR1 is LGHNA and CDR2 YNFKEQ. CDR3 sequence reads: CASSQTADSHNEQFF. CDR3 coding DNA: TGTGCCAGCAGCCAAACAGCGGACTCCCACAATGAGCAGTTCTTC.

Only a few counts were recorded for this clonotype. The chain joins TRBV20-1 to TRBJ2-1; weak D call: TRBD1 (7 bases). Trimming shortened V by 2 bases and J by 7 bases, and 18 bases separated the two germline ends. There are 15 residues in the CDR3. Germline CDR1 and CDR2: DFQATT and SNEGSKA (reference sequence). This chain's CDR3 is CSARLGQGGLNEQFF. The CDR3 DNA sequence: TGCAGTGCTAGACTCGGCCAGGGGGGACTGAATGAGCAGTTCTTC.

This clonotype was detected many times. The chain links TRBV7-9 to TRBJ2-3; TRBD2 is a possible D gene (5 bases). Between the trimmed V and J ends, which lost 3 bases and 0 bases, there was a span of 10 bases. This CDR3 contains 15 residues. Germline CDR1 is SEHNR and CDR2 is FQNEAQ (reference sequence). CDR3 loop: CASSFVASSTDTQYF. The CDR3 bases are TGTGCCAGCAGCTTCGTAGCGTCTAGCACAGATACGCAGTATTTT.

V is TRBV12-3 or TRBV12-4 and J is TRBJ2-3; no reliable D call. V dropped 4 bases and J dropped 6 bases, with 11 bases sitting between them. CDR3 length equals 13 residues. CDR3 DNA: TGTGCCAGCAGTTCTACCCCGAGCGATACGCAGTATTTT. It codes for CASSSTPSDTQYF.

The chain joins TRBV2 to TRBJ1-2, with a possible D match to TRBD1 (5 bases). Germline-derived CDR1 and CDR2 are SNHLY and FYNNEI. CDR3 size: 16 residues. Between the trimmed V and J ends, which lost 6 bases and 0 bases, there was a span of 17 bases. The CDR3 DNA sequence: TGTGCCAGCAGCCTAAAGAACAGGAGCCCTAACTATGGCTACACCTTC. It specifies CASSLKNRSPNYGYTF.

This clonotype was observed at least ten times. The chain recombines TRBV11-2 with TRBJ2-5; 7 bases fit TRBD1. This CDR3 region has 17 residues. Germline V CDR1 and CDR2: SGHAT, FQNNGV. The V segment lost 5 bases and the J segment 0 bases; nucleotides outside the gene matches: 12. For the CDR3, the DNA is TGTGCCAGCAGCCGCGACCTGGAACAGGGGAACCAAGAGACCCAGTACTTC. Amino acid sequence: CASSRDLEQGNQETQYF.

On this clonotype itself: A read error may be the cause here, since a much bigger clone is one base away. This chain uses TRBV5-6 with TRBJ1-1; TRBD1 might be the D (6 bases). Germline CDR1 and CDR2: SGHDT and YYEEEE. The germline V and J ends were trimmed by 4 bases and 10 bases, with 14 bases remaining between them. CDR3 length equals 12 residues. The CDR3 loop reads CASSRQERGAFF. In nucleotides, the CDR3 is TGTGCCAGCAGCCGACAGGAGCGAGGAGCTTTCTTT.

This clonotype showed up just a few times. The CDR3 sequence is CASSLAAGSSKVYEQYF. The DNA of the CDR3 is TGTGCCAGCAGCTTGGCCGCCGGTAGTTCGAAGGTCTACGAGCAGTACTTC. V and J are TRBV5-6 and TRBJ2-7, with D unresolved. The germline V gene encodes CDR1 SGHDT and CDR2 YYEEEE. With 0 bases removed from V and 3 bases from J, the gap between germline ends came to 19 bases. CDR3 length equals 17 residues.

In the case of this clonotype: One end of the junction varies from germline; a read error may be responsible. This chain connects TRBV2 to TRBJ2-2; the D is unclear. The CDR3 contains 14 residues. CDR1 is SNHLY and CDR2 is FYNNEI in the germline V gene. CDR3 DNA: TGTGCCAGCAGTGAGAGGCCGACCACCGAGGAGCTGTTTTTT. Translated: CASSERPTTEELFF.

This clonotype was recorded many times. This chain joins TRBV12-3 or TRBV12-4 and TRBJ1-1; tentatively, D is TRBD1 (5 bases). The ends were cut back, 1 base at V and 4 bases at J, with 10 bases in the middle. The CDR3 has 14 residues. CDR3 loop: CASSLEAGSTEAFF. CDR3 sequence (DNA): TGTGCCAGCAGTTTAGAGGCAGGGAGCACTGAAGCTTTCTTT.

This clonotype occurred many times. J is TRBJ1-5 and V is TRBV6-4; a weak D match, TRBD1 (6 bases). V was trimmed by 3 bases and J by 6 bases, leaving 15 bases between them. This CDR3 contains 15 residues. CDR1 and CDR2 (germline): MRHNA, SNTAGT. The CDR3 loop reads CASSEGQGRGQPQHF. For the CDR3, the DNA is TGTGCCAGCAGTGAGGGGCAGGGCAGGGGTCAGCCCCAGCATTTT.